The 29 T cell receptor beta chains listed next were all sequenced from one sample in a study of CD8+CD57+ T cells in acquired aplastic anemia. CDR3 and TCR beta VDJ profiling relied on genomic DNA as the template. Each CDR3 protein gets one entry after TCRdb re-called the reads with MiXCR. The repertoire includes 150,000 to 200,000 distinct CDR3 sequences, 48% of them detected once, and roughly 30% sits in the top ten. Patients picked for sequencing had shown CD8+CD57+ cell expansion detected by flow cytometry. Sequences were obtained from sorted CD4+, CD8+, or CD8+CD57+ T cells (not recorded which) from PBMCs. All receptors come from a human donor with aplastic anemia.

CDR3 amino acids: CASSLFRPGAIKDTQYF. DNA of the CDR3: TGTGCCAGCAGCTTATTTCGGCCAGGGGCGATTAAGGATACGCAGTATTTT. The rearrangement uses TRBV7-6 and TRBJ2-3, with D possibly being TRBD1 (6 bases). V gave up 2 bases and J gave up 6 bases, with 21 bases separating them. CDR3 size: 17 residues. Germline CDR1 SGHVS, CDR2 FNYEAQ.

This clonotype was seen at least ten times. The chain uses TRBV6-5 and TRBJ1-1, with D possibly being TRBD1 (6 bases). V was pared by 2 bases and J by 6 bases, with 13 bases between. Looked up from germline, CDR1 is MNHEY and CDR2 is SVGAGI. The CDR3 has 14 amino acids. The CDR3 loop is CASSYVGTSAEAFF. As DNA, the CDR3 is TGTGCCAGCAGTTACGTAGGGACATCGGCTGAAGCTTTCTTT.

This chain joins TRBV9 and TRBJ1-1; no clear D. Germline assignment: CDR1 SGDLS and CDR2 YYNGEE. This CDR3 region has 13 residues. Trimming stripped 0 bases from V and 10 bases from J, with 13 bases between. CDR3 DNA: TGTGCCAGCAGCGTAGCTCACGGTTCCGGAGCTTTCTTT. Translated: CASSVAHGSGAFF. The full variable domain, completed using reference TRBV9 and TRBJ1-1, is DSGVTQTPKHLITATGQRVTLRCSPRSGDLSVYWYQQSLDQGLQFLIQYYNGEERAKGNILERFSAQQFPDLHSELNLSSLELGDSALYFCASSVAHGSGAFFGQGTRLTVV.

This clonotype was observed a few times. The chain has TRBV6-1 and TRBJ2-4, with 8 bases matching TRBD1. V gave up 4 bases and J gave up 3 bases; unmatched junction bases: 8. The germline CDR1 and CDR2 sequences are MNHNS and SASEGT. This CDR3 has 16 amino acids. The CDR3 sequence is CASSATGGQGKNIQYF. The CDR3 DNA sequence: TGTGCCAGCAGTGCCACAGGGGGGCAGGGCAAAAACATTCAGTACTTC.

The chain has TRBV7-2 and TRBJ2-3; D is possibly TRBD2 (6 bases). V was cut by 2 bases and J by 6 bases, with 9 bases left in between. Germline values: CDR1 SGHTA, CDR2 FQGNSA. CDR3 size: 13 residues. In nucleotides, the CDR3 is TGTGCCAGCAGCTTAACCCTAGCGGATACGCAGTATTTT. Translating gives CASSLTLADTQYF.

This clonotype was observed many times. This chain connects TRBV12-3 or TRBV12-4 to TRBJ2-6; 8 nucleotides line up with TRBD1. V gave up 5 bases and J gave up 2 bases; unmatched junction bases: 2. The CDR3 sequence is 15 residues long. The CDR3 loop reads CASSTDRAGANVLTF. CDR3 bases: TGTGCCAGCAGTACGGACAGGGCTGGGGCCAACGTCCTGACTTTC.

This clonotype was found a few times. The chain joins TRBV10-2 to TRBJ2-7; D might be TRBD2 (5 bases). The CDR3 is 13 residues long. Looked up from germline, CDR1 is WSHSY and CDR2 is SAAADI. V was pared by 0 bases and J by 10 bases, with 13 bases between. CDR3 region: CASSESMVGVQYF. CDR3 DNA sequence: TGCGCCAGCAGTGAGTCGATGGTGGGAGTACAGTACTTC.

With respect to this clonotype: With a much larger clone just one base away, this may be a read error. The chain employs TRBV2 and TRBJ1-1; D is unresolved. The CDR3 length is 13 residues. From germline, CDR1 is SNHLY and CDR2 FYNNEI. V was shortened by 3 bases and J by 14 bases, with 19 bases between the two germline ends. CDR3 sequence (DNA): TGTGCCAGCAGTGAGGTGGTCCTGACCCTCCAATTCTTT. It translates to CASSEVVLTLQFF.

Regarding this clonotype: An end of the junction does not agree with germline; a read error may underlie this. The chain couples TRBV5-1 to TRBJ2-7; 9 bases are shared with TRBD1. Germline V CDR1 and CDR2: SGHRS, YFSETQ. This CDR3 has 15 residues. CDR3 protein: CASRLGQGLLYERYF. CDR3 bases: TGCGCCAGCAGACTAGGACAGGGGCTCCTCTACGAGCGGTACTTC.

CDR3 in DNA: TGTGCCACCAGCCTAACGGGGACTAGCGGGAGAACAGATACGCAGTATTTT. It yields the protein CATSLTGTSGRTDTQYF. The chain joins TRBV15 to TRBJ2-3; 14 nucleotides match TRBD2. CDR3 length equals 17 residues. V trimming: 5 bases; J trimming: 3 bases; junction bases outside the gene matches: 7. Per the germline V gene, CDR1 is LNHNV and CDR2 is YYDKDF (reference sequence).

This chain links TRBV2 with TRBJ2-1; TRBD2 matches at 14 bases. This CDR3 is 14 amino acids long. Germline V gene lookup returns CDR1 SNHLY and CDR2 FYNNEI. J gave up 7 bases and V 8 bases, and 4 bases lay outside the gene matches. The CDR3 sequence: CASGTSGSRNEQFF. CDR3 nucleotides: TGTGCCAGCGGGACTAGCGGGAGTAGGAATGAGCAGTTCTTC.

This rearrangement joins TRBV9 to TRBJ2-7; no reliable D call. V dropped 3 bases and J dropped 4 bases, with 14 bases sitting between them. Per the germline V gene, CDR1 is SGDLS and CDR2 is YYNGEE. The CDR3 has 14 residues. In DNA, the CDR3 is TGTGCCAGCAGCGGGGGTAACCCTCGTTACGAGCAGTACTTC. Encoded protein: CASSGGNPRYEQYF.

This clonotype was recorded many times. The chain has TRBV7-3 and TRBJ1-1; D may be TRBD1 (5 bases). Germline V gene lookup returns CDR1 SGHTA and CDR2 FQGTGA. The CDR3 is 13 residues long. The germline V and J ends were trimmed by 1 base and 6 bases, with 9 bases remaining between them. CDR3 loop: CASSLIGRAEAFF. The CDR3 coding sequence is TGTGCCAGCAGCTTAATTGGCAGGGCTGAAGCTTTCTTT.

This clonotype was counted many times. This chain uses TRBV15 with TRBJ1-1, with D possibly TRBD1 on 6 matching bases. Germline lookup yields CDR1 LNHNV and CDR2 YYDKDF (reference sequence). V was trimmed by 3 bases and J by 1 base, leaving 12 bases between them. This CDR3 comprises 15 residues. The DNA of the CDR3 is TGTGCCACCAGCAGGGATGACAGGCCGAACACTGAAGCTTTCTTT. This codes for CATSRDDRPNTEAFF.

The chain is built from TRBV11-1 and TRBJ2-1; 14 nucleotides agree with TRBD2. This CDR3 contains 19 residues. Germline V gene sequence: CDR1 SGHAT, CDR2 FQDESV (reference sequence). V was clipped by 5 bases and J by 0 bases; unmatched bases: 9. CDR3 protein: CASSDGTSGGLNSYNEQFF. The CDR3 DNA sequence: TGTGCCAGCAGCGACGGGACTAGCGGGGGTCTAAACTCCTACAATGAGCAGTTCTTC.

This chain uses TRBV7-8 with TRBJ2-7; D not certain. The ends were cut back, 1 base at V and 5 bases at J, with 6 bases in the middle. CDR3 length: 12 amino acids. From germline, CDR1 is SGHVS and CDR2 FQNEAQ. CDR3 residues: CASSLVGDEQYF. The CDR3 DNA reads TGTGCCAGCAGCTTAGTCGGCGACGAGCAGTACTTC. Complete variable domain (other parts from reference TRBV7-8 and TRBJ2-7): GAGVSQSPRYKVAKRGQDVALRCDPISGHVSLFWYQQALGQGPEFLTYFQNEAQLDKSGLPSDRFFAERPEGSVSTLKIQRTQQEDSAVYLCASSLVGDEQYFGPGTRLTVT.

This clonotype was seen repeatedly, ten times or more. This sequence joins TRBV3-1 and TRBJ1-1; maybe TRBD1 (6 bases). The ends were cut back, 0 bases at V and 3 bases at J, with 14 bases in the middle. The CDR3 has 16 residues. Per the germline V gene, CDR1 is LGHDT and CDR2 is YNNKEL (reference sequence). The CDR3 reads CASSQEVGGVDTEAFF. The CDR3 nucleotides read TGTGCCAGCAGCCAAGAGGTGGGGGGCGTTGACACTGAAGCTTTCTTT.

The chain has TRBV12-3 or TRBV12-4 and TRBJ2-2; D is uncertain. This CDR3 contains 16 residues. V lost 5 bases and J lost 4, with 17 bases in between. Here the CDR3 DNA reads TGTGCCAGCAGTCCTTCAACCCATAACCCCACCGGGGAGCTGTTTTTT. The encoded protein is CASSPSTHNPTGELFF.

The table lists this clonotype with a few counts. DNA of the CDR3: TGTGCCAGCACGAATCGCGCAGGGAAGAGTCAGCCCCAGCATTTT. Protein: CASTNRAGKSQPQHF. The chain couples TRBV12-3 or TRBV12-4 to TRBJ1-5, with D possibly TRBD1 on 5 matching bases. This CDR3 has 15 amino acids. Trimming removed 7 bases from V and 6 bases from J, with 19 bases in between.

As regards this clonotype: The junction departs from the called germline gene at one end, perhaps through a read error. The rearrangement uses TRBV2 and TRBJ1-2, with D perhaps matching TRBD1 (6 bases). Germline values: CDR1 SNHLY, CDR2 FYNNEI. This CDR3 comprises 15 residues. CDR3 amino acids: CANSAGQQANYGYTF. The CDR3 DNA sequence: TGTGCCAACAGTGCTGGACAGCAGGCTAACTATGGCTACACCTTC.

The chain combines TRBV19 with TRBJ1-2; D might be TRBD1 (6 bases). Trimming removed 6 bases at V and 8 bases at J, with 16 bases between. The germline V gene has CDR1 LNHDA and CDR2 SQIVND (reference sequence). The CDR3 totals 13 residues. The DNA for the CDR3 is TGTGCCAGTAGCGCCCAGGGGACTGGCGGCTACACCTTC. Protein sequence: CASSAQGTGGYTF.

The chain links TRBV10-2 to TRBJ1-4, with 8 bases matching TRBD1. CDR1 is WSHSY, CDR2 SAAADI, per germline. The CDR3 sequence is 14 residues long. With 4 bases clipped from V and 8 bases from J, the junction kept 6 bases outside the gene matches. The CDR3 region is CASSATGVEEKLFF. CDR3 sequence (DNA): TGCGCCAGCAGTGCGACAGGGGTCGAAGAAAAACTGTTTTTT.

Worth noting for this clonotype: With a much larger clone just one base away, this may be a read error. V usage is TRBV12-5 and J usage is TRBJ2-5; the match to TRBD2 covers 8 bases. This CDR3 comprises 15 residues. The germline V gene encodes CDR1 LGHNT and CDR2 FRNRAP. V lost 4 bases, J lost 3 bases, and 7 bases stayed unmatched. The CDR3 DNA sequence: TGTGCTAGTGGTTCACGGGGGGGCTTAGAAGAGACCCAGTACTTC. It translates to CASGSRGGLEETQYF.

This chain connects TRBV27 to TRBJ2-1; D is undetermined. The CDR3 length is 15 residues. CDR1 is MNHEY and CDR2 is SMNVEV in the germline V gene (reference sequence). Deletions cut 2 bases from V and 0 bases from J, with 8 bases between. CDR3 residues: CASSLIPASYNEQFF. DNA for the CDR3: TGTGCCAGCAGTTTAATCCCGGCCTCCTACAATGAGCAGTTCTTC.

This clonotype has more than one count but fewer than ten. Here the CDR3 DNA reads TGTGCCAGCAGCCAACTATACAGCTCCTACGAGCAGTACTTC. It specifies CASSQLYSSYEQYF. This sequence joins TRBV7-6 and TRBJ2-7; D ambiguous. V was shortened by 5 bases and J by 0 bases, with 11 bases between the two germline ends. This CDR3 spans 14 amino acids. The V gene's germline CDR1 is SGHVS and CDR2 FNYEAQ.

In regard to this clonotype: This could be a read error, since a much larger clone is one nucleotide away. The chain couples TRBV20-1 to TRBJ2-1; D unresolved. Trimming removed 0 bases at V and 6 bases at J, with 18 bases between. Germline CDR1 DFQATT, CDR2 SNEGSKA (reference sequence). The CDR3 has 16 residues. Here the CDR3 reads CSARDLESLGFNEQFF. CDR3 DNA sequence: TGCAGTGCTAGAGATTTGGAGTCCTTAGGTTTCAATGAGCAGTTCTTC.

This sequence joins TRBV19 and TRBJ1-2, with D unclear. Trimming took 3 bases from V and 8 from J, leaving 16 bases between them. Germline CDR1 is LNHDA and CDR2 is SQIVND (reference sequence). The CDR3 has 14 amino acids. Here the CDR3 DNA reads TGTGCCAGTAGTATTACCGGATCAGGACTCGGCTACACCTTC. It yields the protein CASSITGSGLGYTF. The complete variable domain, with remaining parts taken from reference TRBV19 and TRBJ1-2, reads DGGITQSPKYLFRKEGQNVTLSCEQNLNHDAMYWYRQDPGQGLRLIYYSQIVNDFQKGDIAEGYSVSREKKESFPLTVTSAQKNPTAFYLCASSITGSGLGYTFGSGTRLTVV.

This rearrangement joins TRBV2 to TRBJ2-1; 7 bases are shared with TRBD2. The trim removed 0 bases at V and 9 bases at J, leaving 5 bases unmatched. The germline gives CDR1 SNHLY, CDR2 FYNNEI. The CDR3 runs to 14 residues. CDR3 loop: CASSEAPSGGEQFF. CDR3 nucleotides: TGTGCCAGCAGTGAAGCGCCCTCGGGGGGTGAGCAGTTCTTC.

A remark on this clonotype: A much larger clone lies one base from this, so it may be a read error. V and J are TRBV5-1 and TRBJ2-1; possible D gene TRBD1, 5 bases. Trimming removed 2 bases from V and 1 base from J, with 13 bases in between. The CDR3 covers 16 residues. Germline CDR1 and CDR2: SGHRS and YFSETQ. The CDR3: CASSLQDPWSYNEQFF. The DNA for the CDR3 is TGCGCCAGCAGCTTACAGGACCCGTGGTCCTACAATGAGCAGTTCTTC.